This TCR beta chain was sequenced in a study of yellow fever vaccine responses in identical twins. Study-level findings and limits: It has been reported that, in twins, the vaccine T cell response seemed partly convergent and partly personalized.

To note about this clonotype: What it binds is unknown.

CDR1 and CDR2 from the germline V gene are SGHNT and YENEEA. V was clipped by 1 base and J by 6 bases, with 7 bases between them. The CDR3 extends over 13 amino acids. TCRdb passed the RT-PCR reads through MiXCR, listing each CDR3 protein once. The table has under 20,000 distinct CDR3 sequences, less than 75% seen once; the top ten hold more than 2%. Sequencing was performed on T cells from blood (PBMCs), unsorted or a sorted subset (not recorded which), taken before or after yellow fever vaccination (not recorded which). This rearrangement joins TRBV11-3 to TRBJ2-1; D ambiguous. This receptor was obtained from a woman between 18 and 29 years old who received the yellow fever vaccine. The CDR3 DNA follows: TGTGCCAGCAGCTTAGTAGGAGCCAATGAGCAGTTCTTC. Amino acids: CASSLVGANEQFF.